This T cell receptor (beta chain) was captured in a study of shared clonotypes between healthy human individuals (dated by TCRdb to about 2020). Turning to the overall study: The cohort comprised a couple of women and a few men aged 18 to 49 years. To increase sequencing depth and limit assay-specific biases, TCR repertoire library preparation and sequencing were carried out by different laboratories using diverse techniques. For each donor, three plates each were used for CD4 naive and CD4 memory, two plates were used for CD8 naive, and one plate was used for CD8 memory. Per donor, leukapheresis produced somewhere between about 0.9 and 9.5 billion PBMCs. To estimate repertoire size and how much clonotypes are shared between individuals, the study performed deep sequencing of blood TCR repertoires from roughly five healthy adults.

For the CD8 naive samples, CD45RO-negative cells were positively selected for CCR7, yielding a CD45RA+CCR7+ population from which TemRA cells were excluded. Healthy HIV-negative adults with no recently reported acute infections or vaccinations were included as donors. Only Caucasian adults living in Nashville, Tennessee, USA were represented among the donors. Blood was obtained by leukapheresis, after which PBMCs were separated by Ficoll-Histopaque density gradient centrifugation and cryopreserved in liquid nitrogen vapor phase. Analytical flow cytometry was used to check the purity and quantity of each magnetically sorted T cell population. Genomic DNA was isolated from every sorted fraction and measured by UV absorbance on a Nanodrop 2000c. In the case of this clone: It has no known antigen specificity. No base quality information exists; no much larger clone differs at one position.

Using the deep immunoSEQ assay, multiplex PCR amplified TCR CDR3 regions from genomic DNA. Extracted genomic DNA from each cell subset was spread evenly across all wells of several immunoSEQ 96-well plates, with each plate serving as a replicate. For sorted subsets, each replicate PCR was loaded with around 220 ng genomic DNA, equivalent to approximately 27,000 T cell genomes. Purified libraries were measured with a Qubit 3.0 fluorometer, size-checked on a Bioanalyzer 2100, and measured again with the KAPA Library Quantification kit. A separate single-read 150-cycle Illumina NextSeq 550 flow cell was used to sequence each immunoSEQ 96-well plate. On the study's bioinformatics: Because only junctional sequences without quality scores were contained in the immunoSEQ output, filtering matching that applied to full-length reads could not be performed. To assign V/J genes and CDR3, sequences were annotated using PyIR, a Python wrapper for IgBLAST v1.9, with IMGT germline references. Any read was removed if the V/J assignment was weak (E-value above 1e-6), the CDR3 was missing, or the read contained stop codons, out-of-frame junctions, or ambiguous translated residues. V3J clonotypes were defined as sequences sharing an identical inferred V gene, J gene, and CDR3 amino acid sequence. To compute the percentage overlap between repertoires, the number of shared unique clonotypes was divided by the size of the smaller repertoire. Richness of each repertoire was evaluated using RTK rarefaction, the Chao1 estimator, and Recon v2.1 estimates of unobserved clonotypes. Generation probabilities were computed with OLGA for all TCRbeta clonotypes obtained by the gDNA method from several donors. Drawn from immuneACCESS, this table holds only the in-frame rearrangements with V and J called that TCRdb kept. Clones are partly lost; checked studies trace under half to an unresolved V gene and leave the rest unexplained. V and J calls and clone size are those listed in that table; D and trimming were worked out from the DNA. This sample has millions of clones in its table, and less than 95% of those were observed once. Jointly, the top ten make up around 1.1% of the sample.

Results the study describes overall, beyond this receptor: Sampling was limited to blood, and TCR repertoires in tissue likely differ from TCR repertoires in blood. Rarefaction of sorted-subset datasets indicated incomplete sequencing despite the large sequencing depth. Naive subsets generally had larger estimated clonotype richness than memory subsets did. The genetic and exposure-history diversity represented was limited by the small number of donors. Roughly 5% of naive CD4, around 4% of naive CD8, approximately 2% of memory CD4, and about 0.4% of memory CD8 clonotypes were shared across a few donors. Pairwise subsampling led to the expectation that sequencing depth would affect the degree of clonotype sharing among donors. Compared with non-shared clonotypes, the clonotypes found in all four sorted-subset donors had higher generation probabilities.

This clonotype was obtained from a man aged 18 to 29 in good health. The sample consisted of naive CD8+ T cells sorted from blood. The sample's cell subset or site label, decoded: CD45RA+CCR7+.

The CDR3 sequence is CASSLAGPLNYGYTF. The nucleotide sequence is given as TGTGCCAGCAGCTTAGCAGGACCTCTCAACTATGGCTACACCTTC. The chain couples TRBV7-8 to TRBJ1-2; no confident D gene assignment can be made. Reading the germline V gene gives CDR1 SGHVS and CDR2 FQNEAQ. From cysteine to phenylalanine, the CDR3 is 15 amino acids long. Only the CDR3 DNA is retained, 45 bases long and in frame from the first base. V and J are truncated by 0 bases and 2 bases respectively, leaving an intervening sequence of 10 bases.